This TCR beta chain was recorded in a study of blood T cells in healthy people across ages. This clonotype was counted ten times or more. The V end lost 0 bases, the J end lost 7 bases, and 9 bases lay between the germline ends. This CDR3 region has 13 residues. In germline, CDR1 is ENHRY, CDR2 SYGVKD. Through a sample-barcoded 5' primer and a J-beta primer mix, a second PCR was run for roughly 6 to 11 cycles. TCRdb processed the 5' RACE reads anew with MiXCR; each CDR3 protein has one entry. Altogether some 1.5 million distinct CDR3 sequences are present, 25% to 30% being singletons, with the ten largest covering less than 9.5%. In terms of origin and age, donors were healthy Caucasian individuals from Russia aged about 6 to 90. Samples each had at least 5 micrograms of total RNA extracted.

This TCR was sampled from a woman aged 25 to 45 in good health. The rearrangement joins TRBV10-3 to TRBJ1-2, with D possibly TRBD1 on 6 matching bases. Specimen: blood. CDR3 DNA sequence: TGTGCCATCAGTGAGTCCACAGGGCTTGGCTACACCTTC. Its protein product is CAISESTGLGYTF.